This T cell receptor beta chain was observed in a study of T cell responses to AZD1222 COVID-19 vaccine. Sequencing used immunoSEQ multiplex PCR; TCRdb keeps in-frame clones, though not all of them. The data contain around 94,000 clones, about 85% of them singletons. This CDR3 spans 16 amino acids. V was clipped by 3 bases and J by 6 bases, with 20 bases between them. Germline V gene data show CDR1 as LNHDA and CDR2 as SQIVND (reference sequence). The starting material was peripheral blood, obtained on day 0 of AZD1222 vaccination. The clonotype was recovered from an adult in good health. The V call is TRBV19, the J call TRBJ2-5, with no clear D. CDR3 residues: CASSMSGPAKVQTQYF. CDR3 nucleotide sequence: TGTGCCAGTAGTATGTCCGGTCCCGCAAAGGTGCAGACCCAGTACTTC.